These 2 T cell receptor beta chains came from one sample sequenced in a study of T cell responses to AZD1222 COVID-19 vaccine. The protocol was immunoSEQ multiplex PCR, while the TCRdb copy is restricted to in-frame clones and leaves out a portion. Among about 93,000 clones listed, approximately 86% were seen once. This material consisted of peripheral blood, taken on day 0 of AZD1222 vaccination. These receptor sequences come from an adult in good health.

The chain uses TRBV6-2 or TRBV6-3 and TRBJ2-1, with 8 bases identical to TRBD2. CDR3 length: 16 amino acids. Germline V gives CDR1 MNHEY, CDR2 SVGEGT. V was pared by 2 bases and J by 5 bases, with 8 bases of the junction left unmatched. The CDR3 loop is CASSYPPGLVDNEQFF. The CDR3 bases are TGTGCCAGCAGTTACCCCCCGGGACTAGTAGACAATGAGCAGTTCTTC.

The chain has TRBV12-3 or TRBV12-4 and TRBJ1-3; D gene unclear. The length of the CDR3 is 12 residues. The V end lost 7 bases, the J end lost 1 base, and 5 bases lay between the germline ends. This CDR3 reads CASNLSGNTIYF. For the CDR3, the DNA is TGTGCCAGCAACCTGTCTGGAAACACCATATATTTT.